This TCR beta chain emerged from a study of T cell responses to AZD1222 COVID-19 vaccine. Notes on the study in general: Vaccination with two AZD1222 doses was followed by a rise in Spike-specific TCR breadth and depth. Donors in the cohort were predominantly white British and more often female, and clonal diversity was possibly underestimated.

As to this clone: The target antigen is unknown.

TCRdb's table, derived via immunoSEQ multiplex PCR, lists solely in-frame clones and lacks some. The top ten hold about 7.5% of the sample, which has about 120,000 clones, around 93% seen once. Germline values: CDR1 LNHNV, CDR2 YYDKDF (reference sequence). V gave up 0 bases and J gave up 5 bases, with 10 bases separating them. This CDR3 contains 15 residues. The genes are TRBV15 and TRBJ2-2, with D unresolved. The source was peripheral blood, collected 28 days after the second AZD1222 dose. The origin of this receptor is an adult who received the AZD1222 COVID-19 vaccine. CDR3 loop: CATSRDSSLTGELFF. Here the CDR3 DNA reads TGTGCCACCAGCAGAGATTCTTCGTTAACCGGGGAGCTGTTTTTT.